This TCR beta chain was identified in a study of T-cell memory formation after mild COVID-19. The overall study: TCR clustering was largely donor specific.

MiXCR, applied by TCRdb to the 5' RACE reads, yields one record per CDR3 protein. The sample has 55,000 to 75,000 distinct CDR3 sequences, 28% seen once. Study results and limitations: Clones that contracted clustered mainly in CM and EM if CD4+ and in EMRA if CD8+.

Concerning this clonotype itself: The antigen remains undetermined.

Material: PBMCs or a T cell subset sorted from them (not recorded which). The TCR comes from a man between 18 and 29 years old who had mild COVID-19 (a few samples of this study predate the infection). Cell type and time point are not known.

DNA of the CDR3: TGTGCCAGCAGTTACAGTGTTACCAAGGGTCACAATGAGCAGTTCTTC. This sequence encodes CASSYSVTKGHNEQFF. The V call is TRBV6-2 or TRBV6-3, the J call TRBJ2-1; D uncertain. Between the trimmed V and J ends, which lost 2 bases and 5 bases, there was a span of 16 bases. Germline assignment: CDR1 MNHEY and CDR2 SVGEGT. The CDR3 loop spans 16 amino acids.